This is a list of T cell receptor beta chains from one sample in a study of blood T cell repertoires in COVID-19. TCRdb keeps only in-frame clones here, not all; method: immunoSEQ multiplex PCR. The sample has about 110,000 clones; about nine tenths are singletons. The sequenced sample consisted of peripheral blood. The receptors were gathered from a human donor in a cohort sampled during active COVID-19. Both conserved end residues are part of each CDR3. The D gene is left open where the match is weak. Only part of the rows carry a size: once, few, many, or a class if the clone is expanded.

clone_size j_call d_call v_call cdr3_nt cdr3_aa
NA TRBJ1-1 NA TRBV5-1 TGCGCCAGCAGAGGGGGAGGGGTGTTAACTGAAGCTTTCTTT CASRGGGVLTEAFF
NA TRBJ2-5 NA TRBV5-1 TGCGCCAGCAGCCGGGGTAGGAAGACCCAGTACTTC CASSRGRKTQYF
NA TRBJ1-4 NA TRBV28 TGTGCCAGCCGTGACTGGCAAGGCGTTGAAAAACTGTTTTTT CASRDWQGVEKLFF
NA TRBJ2-5 TRBD2 TRBV25-1 TGTGCCAGCACTCTAGCGGGAGTCGGCGAGACCCAGTACTTC CASTLAGVGETQYF
NA TRBJ1-3 TRBD1 TRBV7-7 TGTGCTAGCAGCCCGATGCCGACAGGGACAGGAAACACCATATATTTT CASSPMPTGTGNTIYF
NA TRBJ1-4 TRBD1 TRBV3-1/TRBV3-2 TGTGCCAGCAGCCTAAAAAGGGGGCATCATGAAAAACTGTTTTTT CASSLKRGHHEKLFF
NA TRBJ1-2 NA TRBV15 TGTGCCACCAGCAGGGGAGTGTTCTATGGCTACACCTTC CATSRGVFYGYTF
NA TRBJ2-3 NA TRBV4-2 TGTGCCAGCAGCCAAGGGGCCCAGGCCACAGATACGCAGTATTTT CASSQGAQATDTQYF
NA TRBJ2-3 TRBD2 TRBV7-2 TGTGCCAGCAGCTTACAACCGGGACTAGTACGGGATACGCAGTATTTT CASSLQPGLVRDTQYF
NA TRBJ1-2 NA TRBV4-3 TGCGCCAGCAGCCAAGAACTGGGCAGGGACTATGGCTACACCTTC CASSQELGRDYGYTF
NA TRBJ2-3 TRBD2 TRBV11-3 TGTGCCAGCAGCTCCGGGACTAGCGGGGGCGCAGATACGCAGTATTTT CASSSGTSGGADTQYF
NA TRBJ2-5 NA TRBV5-5 TGTGCCAGCAGCGCCCCCTGGGGCAGGGCAGAGACCCAGTACTTC CASSAPWGRAETQYF
once TRBJ2-7 TRBD1 TRBV4-2 TGTGCCAGCAGCCAAGCAACAGGGGGACTGTACGGGCAGTACTTC CASSQATGGLYGQYF
NA TRBJ1-3 NA TRBV25-1 TGTGCCAGCAGTGAATGGGGGGGCCAAGGAAACACCATATATTTT CASSEWGGQGNTIYF
NA TRBJ1-2 NA TRBV5-4 TGTGCCAGCAGCTTGGCCGGGAGGGCTGAAAACTATGGCTACACCTTC CASSLAGRAENYGYTF
once TRBJ1-1 NA TRBV2 TGTGCCAGCAGGGGAGGGACATCGAACACTGAAGCTTTCTTT CASRGGTSNTEAFF
NA TRBJ1-1 TRBD1 TRBV3-1/TRBV3-2 TGTGCCAGCAGCCTCTCCGGGACAGTCAAAGCTTTCTTT CASSLSGTVKAFF
NA TRBJ2-3 NA TRBV7-2 TGTGCCAGCAGCCCTAGGATCGATTCAGATACGCAGTATTTT CASSPRIDSDTQYF
NA TRBJ2-7 TRBD2 TRBV5-4 TGTGCCAGCAGCCGCGGGACTAGCTACGAGCAGTACTTC CASSRGTSYEQYF
few TRBJ2-3 NA TRBV4-1 TGCGCCAGCAGCCAAGCGGCACGGAGGAGCACAGATACGCAGTATTTT CASSQAARRSTDTQYF
NA TRBJ2-3 NA TRBV4-2 TGTGCCAGCAGCCAAGGGGACACCTTCACAGATACGCAGTATTTT CASSQGDTFTDTQYF
NA TRBJ1-6 NA TRBV6-4 TGTGCCAGCAGTGTGCGTCCCGATAATTCACCCCTCCACTTT CASSVRPDNSPLHF
NA TRBJ1-1 TRBD1 TRBV19 TGTGCCAGTAGACCCTCTGGCGGGACAGGTGGCGTGAACACTGAAGCTTTCTTT CASRPSGGTGGVNTEAFF
NA TRBJ2-1 NA TRBV5-1 TGCGCCACCCGTACCACAAACTCCTACAATGAGCAGTTCTTC CATRTTNSYNEQFF
NA TRBJ2-5 NA TRBV3-1/TRBV3-2 TGTGCCAGCAGCCAAAGCCTAGCCCTTAATGGGGAGACCCAGTACTTC CASSQSLALNGETQYF
NA TRBJ2-3 TRBD2 TRBV5-4 TGTGCCAGCACCGAACTAGCGGGGTTAAGCACAGATACGCAGTATTTT CASTELAGLSTDTQYF
NA TRBJ2-6 NA TRBV13 TGTGCCAGCAGCTTAGGACAGGCTGGGGCCAACGTCCTGACTTTC CASSLGQAGANVLTF
once TRBJ2-1 TRBD1 TRBV19 TGTGCCAGTAGTGGGACAGGTGGGGTAAATGAGCAGTTCTTC CASSGTGGVNEQFF
NA TRBJ2-1 NA TRBV11-3 TGTGCCAGCAGCCCCTCGACGCGGGTCTCTAAGTTCTTC CASSPSTRVSKFF
NA TRBJ2-1 NA TRBV7-9 TGTGCCAGCAGCCCGACGGGACTCCACCTCCTCGATGAGCAGTTCTTC CASSPTGLHLLDEQFF
NA TRBJ2-1 TRBD2 TRBV9 TGTGCCAGCAGGGGCGGGAGTGGGGATGAGCAGTTCTTC CASRGGSGDEQFF
NA TRBJ2-2 TRBD1 TRBV5-4 TGTGCCAGCACCCGAACGGACAGGATAGTGTCCGGGGAGCTGTTTTTT CASTRTDRIVSGELFF
NA TRBJ2-5 NA TRBV2 TGTGCCAGCAGTGACTGGCAGGCCAAAGAGACCCAGTACTTC CASSDWQAKETQYF
few TRBJ1-2 TRBD1 TRBV7-8 TGTGCCAGCAGCTTACGGCGACAGGGGAACTATGGCTACACCTTC CASSLRRQGNYGYTF
NA TRBJ1-6 TRBD1 TRBV6-5 TGTGCCAGCAATTTGGACAGGGGATTACGCGGACCCCTCCACTTT CASNLDRGLRGPLHF
once TRBJ2-7 NA TRBV9 TGTGCCAGCAGCGTAGATCCCGCGGGCGGGTACGAGCAGTACTTC CASSVDPAGGYEQYF
NA TRBJ2-1 NA TRBV19 TGTGCCAGTACATCGCCTAGCGCCTACAATGAGCAGTTCTTC CASTSPSAYNEQFF
NA TRBJ2-3 NA TRBV5-8 TGTGCCAGCAGCTTGGGTCCACTAATACTGGCGCAGTATTTT CASSLGPLILAQYF
NA TRBJ2-1 TRBD1 TRBV2 TGTGCCAGTTTACGGGACAGGGCGTACAATGAGCAGTTCTTC CASLRDRAYNEQFF
once TRBJ2-1 NA TRBV18 TGTGCCAGCTCCCCTGGGGACTCCGAGTTCTTC CASSPGDSEFF
NA TRBJ2-5 NA TRBV28 TGTGCCAGCAGCCCTAAGGGTACGAGGGCAGTGGGGTCCCAGTACTTC CASSPKGTRAVGSQYF
once TRBJ2-7 TRBD1 TRBV3-1/TRBV3-2 TGTGCCAGCAGCCGACGGGGGGGACAGGGGACTTACGAGCAGTACTTC CASSRRGGQGTYEQYF
NA TRBJ2-1 TRBD2 TRBV6-5 TGTGCCAGCAGTTACACCGGACTAGCGGGAGCCAATGAGCAGTTCTTC CASSYTGLAGANEQFF
NA TRBJ2-7 NA TRBV7-8 TGTGCCAGCAGCTTAGGTCCCGTCTACGAGCAGTACTTC CASSLGPVYEQYF
NA TRBJ1-1 NA TRBV21-1 TGTGCCAGCAACCCACGACAGGCGCTGAACACTGAAGCTTTCTTT CASNPRQALNTEAFF
NA TRBJ2-6 TRBD1 TRBV9 TGTGCCAGCAGCCCGCGTTCGGGACAGGGGCCCTCTGGGGCCAACGTCCTGACTTTC CASSPRSGQGPSGANVLTF
once TRBJ1-2 NA TRBV2 TGTGCCAGCAGGACGGGGGGTAAGGCCTATGGCTACACCTTC CASRTGGKAYGYTF
NA TRBJ2-1 TRBD2 TRBV5-4 TGTGCCAGCAGCTCCGGACTAGCGGGAGTTAATGAGCAGTTCTTC CASSSGLAGVNEQFF
NA TRBJ2-2 TRBD2 TRBV7-3 TGTGCCAGCAGCTTTGAGCTAGCGGGGCACGGGGAGCTGTTTTTT CASSFELAGHGELFF
NA TRBJ1-4 NA TRBV5-1 TGCGCCAGCAGCGGGGCAGGTGCAACTAATGAAAAACTGTTTTTT CASSGAGATNEKLFF
NA TRBJ2-7 NA TRBV5-1 TGCGCCAGCAGCCCGGGGTACTTCAAGAGCTCCTACGAGCAGTACTTC CASSPGYFKSSYEQYF
NA TRBJ2-3 TRBD2 TRBV5-1 TGCGCCAGCAGCTTGGTGGGATCGGGAGGAGGGGCCACAGATACGCAGTATTTT CASSLVGSGGGATDTQYF
NA TRBJ2-2 TRBD1 TRBV9 TGTGCCAGCAGCGCCGGACAGGGGGCGAACACCGGGGAGCTGTTTTTT CASSAGQGANTGELFF
once TRBJ2-3 TRBD2 TRBV4-1 TGCGCCAGCAGCCACGCCCCGACTAGCGGCACAGATACGCAGTATTTT CASSHAPTSGTDTQYF
NA TRBJ2-2 TRBD1 TRBV5-4 TGTGCCAGCAGGCCGGGGACAGCTATTCACACCGGGGAGCTGTTTTTT CASRPGTAIHTGELFF
NA TRBJ2-6 NA TRBV19 TGTGCCAGTACCAGGCGTTCCGGGGCCAACGTCCTGACTTTC CASTRRSGANVLTF
once TRBJ2-1 NA TRBV29-1 TGCAGCGTTGTGAGTGTCAATGAGCAGTTCTTC CSVVSVNEQFF
NA TRBJ2-3 TRBD1 TRBV7-2 TGTGCCAGCAGCTTAGACAGGGGAACAGATACGCAGTATTTT CASSLDRGTDTQYF
NA TRBJ1-1 NA TRBV5-1 TGCGCCAGCAGCTTGGATGGCAGGGAGAACACTGAAGCTTTCTTT CASSLDGRENTEAFF